This record concerns one TCR beta chain sequence. The record originates from a study of blood T cell dynamics during melanoma immunotherapy. Overall study context: Metastatic melanoma patients received first-line pembrolizumab or nivolumab plus ipilimumab.

Time point meaning: pre-treatment baseline. Blood was drawn before treatment and at week 3 after checkpoint blockade. At 12 weeks after first infusion, RECIST 1.1 defined response for most patients. Every bulk PBMC sample received the same 350 ng of DNA. Measured with immunoSEQ multiplex PCR; TCRdb has only the in-frame clones, and not every one. The table shows some 20,000 clones, with roughly 89% occurring only once. Per germline, CDR1 WNHNN and CDR2 SYGVQD (reference sequence). V dropped 0 bases and J dropped 2 bases, with 7 bases sitting between them. The CDR3 runs 14 residues. The sequence came from a human donor with melanoma. The sequences come from blood, collected from a patient treated with checkpoint blockade. The chain couples TRBV10-1 to TRBJ2-5, with D possibly being TRBD1 (5 bases). The CDR3, as DNA: TGCGCCAGCAGTGAGTCTAGACAGCAAGAGACCCAGTACTTC. Translated: CASSESRQQETQYF.